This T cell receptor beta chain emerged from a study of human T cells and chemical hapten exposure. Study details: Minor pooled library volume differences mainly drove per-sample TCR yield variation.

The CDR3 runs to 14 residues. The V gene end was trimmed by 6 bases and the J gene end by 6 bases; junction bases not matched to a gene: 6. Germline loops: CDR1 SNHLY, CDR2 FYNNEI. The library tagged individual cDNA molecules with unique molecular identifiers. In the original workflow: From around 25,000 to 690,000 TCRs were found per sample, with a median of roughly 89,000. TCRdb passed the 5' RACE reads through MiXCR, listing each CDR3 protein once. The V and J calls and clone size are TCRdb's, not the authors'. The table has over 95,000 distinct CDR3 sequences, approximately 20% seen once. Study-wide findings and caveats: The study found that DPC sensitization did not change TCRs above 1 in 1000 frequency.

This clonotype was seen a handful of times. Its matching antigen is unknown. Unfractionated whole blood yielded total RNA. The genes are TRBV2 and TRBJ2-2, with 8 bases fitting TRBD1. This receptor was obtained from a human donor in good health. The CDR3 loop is CASRGNRGSGELFF. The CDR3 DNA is TGTGCCAGCAGGGGCAACAGGGGGTCCGGGGAGCTGTTTTTT. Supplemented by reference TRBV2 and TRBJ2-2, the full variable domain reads EPEVTQTPSHQVTQMGQEVILRCVPISNHLYFYWYRQILGQKVEFLVSFYNNEISEKSEIFDDQFSVERPDGSNFTLKIRSTKLEDSAMYFCASRGNRGSGELFFGEGSRLTVL.